This T cell receptor (beta chain) was identified during a study of a mutant IDH1 vaccine in newly diagnosed glioma. For the study at large: The treated population exhibited a male proportion of roughly 62%, a female proportion of roughly 40%, and a mean age of about 40 years. Earlier treatment was radiotherapy, temozolomide, or both, with most getting both. Regarding the study as a whole: Pseudoprogression seemingly bore no relation to changes in top peripheral T cell clonotypes. Vaccine-induced responses were seen in under 95% of patients, spanning several MHC alleles.

Time point: baseline, week 1 (first vaccination visit). The sample's treatment: pre-vaccination baseline after standard-of-care therapy. Turning to this clone: Its target is unknown.

V was clipped by 5 bases and J by 2 bases; unmatched bases: 6. Germline values: CDR1 SQVTM, CDR2 ANQGSEA. The CDR3 runs to 14 residues. Using immunoSEQ multiplex PCR, the repertoire was profiled, and TCRdb retains in-frame clones only, with some absent. This sample carries about 88,000 clones, almost 85% of them seen once, and the ten largest clones take less than 5.5%. This TCR was recovered from a man aged 40-49 years with glioma. Some clones in this sample may be carry-over from other donors' samples. J is TRBJ1-1 and V is TRBV29-1; 9 nucleotides match TRBD1. Specimen: PBMCs, collected from a glioma patient treated with radiotherapy, temozolomide or both. The CDR3: CSVRLTGGNTEAFF. The CDR3 nucleotides read TGCAGCGTTCGCCTGACAGGGGGAAACACTGAAGCTTTCTTT.